One and the same sample provided the 14 T cell receptor beta chains below, sequenced in a study of blood T cell repertoires in COVID-19. Only in-frame clones appear in the TCRdb table, and some are missing; sequencing was by immunoSEQ multiplex PCR. The table lists about 170,000 clones, approximately 86% of them singletons. Sequencing used peripheral blood. Every receptor here comes from a woman in her thirties or forties with COVID-19, enrolled during active disease.

This rearrangement joins TRBV7-9 to TRBJ1-4, with a possible D match to TRBD1 (6 bases). Trimming took 5 bases from V and 3 from J, leaving 7 bases between them. The CDR3 covers 13 residues. Germline lookup yields CDR1 SEHNR and CDR2 FQNEAQ (reference sequence). CDR3 region: CASSGQSNEKLFF. Here the CDR3 DNA reads TGTGCCAGCAGCGGACAGTCTAATGAAAAACTGTTTTTT.

This chain connects TRBV7-3 to TRBJ2-1, with 9 bases fitting TRBD2. The CDR3 sequence is 14 residues long. Trimming took 6 bases from V and 9 from J; bases not matched to a gene: 9. In germline, CDR1 is SGHTA, CDR2 FQGTGA. The DNA of the CDR3 is TGTGCCAGCAGTTTGGGACTAGCCGGGAGTGAGCAGTTCTTC. Amino acid sequence: CASSLGLAGSEQFF.

This chain links TRBV6-6 with TRBJ1-5; no clear D. The CDR3 is 13 amino acids. Germline CDR1 MNHNY, CDR2 SVGAGI (reference sequence). V shed 10 bases and J shed 0 bases, with 10 bases lying between them. CDR3 DNA: TGTGCCACCTCGGGAATTAGCAATCAGCCCCAGCATTTT. Its translation: CATSGISNQPQHF.

The V call is TRBV2, the J call TRBJ1-1, with 7 nucleotides matching TRBD1. There are 13 residues in the CDR3. The germline V gene has CDR1 SNHLY and CDR2 FYNNEI. The V and J ends lost 8 bases and 1 base, in that order; junction bases with no gene match: 4. DNA of the CDR3: TGTGCCAGCCAGACAGGGAAGAACACTGAAGCTTTCTTT. Its translation: CASQTGKNTEAFF.

This chain links TRBV11-2 with TRBJ2-3; D is perhaps TRBD2 (6 bases). The CDR3 is 14 residues long. V lost 2 bases and J 10 bases, leaving 16 bases between the germline ends. Per the germline V gene, CDR1 is SGHAT and CDR2 is FQNNGV. The CDR3 bases are TGTGCCAGCAGCTTACTAGCGCCCGGGCCTGCGCAGTATTTT. It is translated as CASSLLAPGPAQYF.

The genes are TRBV6-5 and TRBJ1-6; 7 bases line up with TRBD1. This CDR3 comprises 15 residues. Germline values: CDR1 MNHEY, CDR2 SVGAGI. The V segment lost 7 bases and the J segment 9 bases; nucleotides outside the gene matches: 12. As DNA, the CDR3 is TGTGCCAGCACCGAACAGGGGATTAAAGGTTCACCCCTCCACTTT. Protein: CASTEQGIKGSPLHF.

There are a few counts of this clone. The chain is built from TRBV20-1 and TRBJ1-2; D uncertain. The V gene's germline CDR1 is DFQATT and CDR2 SNEGSKA (reference sequence). Trimming cost V 4 bases and J 0 bases, with 3 bases left between them. This CDR3 spans 11 amino acids. The CDR3 protein is CSATANYGYTF. In DNA, the CDR3 is TGCAGTGCTACAGCTAACTATGGCTACACCTTC.

The rearrangement uses TRBV2 and TRBJ1-3; no reliable D call. The CDR3 has 16 amino acids. Germline-derived CDR1 and CDR2 are SNHLY and FYNNEI. V lost 6 bases, J lost 0 bases, and 15 bases lay in between. CDR3 DNA sequence: TGTGCCAGCAGCTCGGGTGCGTCACGCTCTGGAAACACCATATATTTT. Translated: CASSSGASRSGNTIYF.

The CDR3 is CASSMTGSSEKLFF. CDR3 nucleotides: TGTGCCAGTAGTATGACAGGGTCGAGCGAAAAACTGTTTTTT. V gene TRBV19 combines with J gene TRBJ1-4, with 7 bases fitting TRBD1. Germline V gene sequence: CDR1 LNHDA, CDR2 SQIVND (reference sequence). The CDR3 has 14 residues. V lost 3 bases, J lost 8 bases, and 6 bases stayed unmatched.

The genes are TRBV5-5 and TRBJ2-7, with 10 bases that match TRBD1. Germline V lookup: CDR1 SGHKS, CDR2 YYEKEE (reference sequence). Germline trimming cut 3 bases from V and 2 bases from J; bases unmatched to any gene: 2. The CDR3 totals 14 residues. In DNA, the CDR3 is TGTGCCAGCAGCTACGGGACAGGGGCCTACGAGCAGTACGTC. Translation gives CASSYGTGAYEQYV.

The rearrangement links TRBV30 to TRBJ2-7, with 8 bases matching TRBD1. CDR1 and CDR2 (germline): GTSNPN, SVGIG (reference sequence). This CDR3 is 15 amino acids long. With V trimmed by 3 bases and J by 4 bases, 11 bases remained unmatched. CDR3 in amino acids: CAWRAPRDRRYEQYF. The CDR3 coding sequence is TGTGCCTGGAGGGCCCCCCGGGACAGGCGATACGAGCAGTACTTC.

The chain is built from TRBV6-5 and TRBJ1-2; D remains unclear. Per the germline V gene, CDR1 is MNHEY and CDR2 is SVGAGI. The CDR3 is made up of 13 amino acids. Trimming removed 2 bases at V and 0 bases at J, with 4 bases between. CDR3 sequence (DNA): TGTGCCAGCAGTTACACTTCTAACTATGGCTACACCTTC. The encoded protein is CASSYTSNYGYTF.

This CDR3 is CASSPSLAGTGELFF. CDR3 sequence (DNA): TGCGCCAGCAGCCCTTCCCTAGCAGGCACCGGGGAGCTGTTTTTT. The V gene is TRBV10-1, the J gene TRBJ2-2; possible D gene TRBD2, 5 bases. In germline, CDR1 is WNHNN, CDR2 SYGVQD (reference sequence). Trimming took 6 bases from V and 4 from J, leaving 15 bases between them. The CDR3 is made up of 15 amino acids.

The genes are TRBV6-2 or TRBV6-3 and TRBJ1-5; D gene uncertain. Deletions cut 2 bases from V and 4 bases from J, with 3 bases between. Germline CDR1 MNHEY, CDR2 SVGEGT. CDR3 length equals 12 residues. In nucleotides, the CDR3 is TGTGCCAGCAGTTACCTAAATCAGCCCCAGCATTTT. Protein product: CASSYLNQPQHF.